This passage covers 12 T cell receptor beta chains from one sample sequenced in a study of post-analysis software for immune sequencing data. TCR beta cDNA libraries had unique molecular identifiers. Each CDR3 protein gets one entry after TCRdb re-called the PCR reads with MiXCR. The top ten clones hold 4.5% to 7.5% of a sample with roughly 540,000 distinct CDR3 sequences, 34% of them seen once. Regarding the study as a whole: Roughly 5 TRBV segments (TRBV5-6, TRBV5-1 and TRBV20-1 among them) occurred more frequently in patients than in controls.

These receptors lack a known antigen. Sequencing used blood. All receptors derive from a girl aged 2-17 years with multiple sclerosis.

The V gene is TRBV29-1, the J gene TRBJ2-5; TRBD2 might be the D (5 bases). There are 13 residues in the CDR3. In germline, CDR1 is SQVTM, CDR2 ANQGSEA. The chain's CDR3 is CGALSGGQETQYF. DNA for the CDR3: TGCGGCGCTCTGAGCGGCGGGCAAGAGACCCAGTACTTC.

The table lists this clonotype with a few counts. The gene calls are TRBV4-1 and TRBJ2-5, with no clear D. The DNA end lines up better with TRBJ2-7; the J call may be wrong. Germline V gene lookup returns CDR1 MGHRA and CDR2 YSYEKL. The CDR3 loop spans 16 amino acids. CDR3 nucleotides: TGCGCCAGCAGCCAAGTTCATTTTGCAGGTGCCGACGAGCAGTACTTC. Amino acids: CASSQVHFAGADEQYF.

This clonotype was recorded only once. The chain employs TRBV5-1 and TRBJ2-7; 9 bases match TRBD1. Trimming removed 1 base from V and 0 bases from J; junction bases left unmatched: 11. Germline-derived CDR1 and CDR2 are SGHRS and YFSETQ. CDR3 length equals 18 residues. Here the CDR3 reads CASSLMGQGRFSSYEQYF. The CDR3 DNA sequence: TGCGCCAGCAGCTTGATGGGACAGGGCCGATTTAGCTCCTACGAGCAGTACTTC.

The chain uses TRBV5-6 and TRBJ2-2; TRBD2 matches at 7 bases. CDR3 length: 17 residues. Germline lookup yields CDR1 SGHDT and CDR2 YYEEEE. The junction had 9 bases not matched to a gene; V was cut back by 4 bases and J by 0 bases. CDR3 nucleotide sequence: TGTGCCAGCAGCCCCCCGTTAGCGGGTCCGAACACCGGGGAGCTGTTTTTT. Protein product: CASSPPLAGPNTGELFF.

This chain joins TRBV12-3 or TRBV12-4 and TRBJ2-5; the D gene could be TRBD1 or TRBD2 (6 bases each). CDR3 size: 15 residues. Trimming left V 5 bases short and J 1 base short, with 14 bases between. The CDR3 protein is CASSPTGGPQETQYF. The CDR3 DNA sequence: TGTGCCAGCAGTCCCACTGGGGGGCCCCAAGAGACCCAGTACTTC.

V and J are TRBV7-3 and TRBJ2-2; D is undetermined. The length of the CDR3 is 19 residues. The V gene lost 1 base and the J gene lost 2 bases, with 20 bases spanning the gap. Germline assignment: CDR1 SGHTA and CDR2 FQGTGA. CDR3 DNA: TGTGCCAGCAGCTTAAGGGTAGCAGGAGTCGACTCAAACACCGGGGAGCTGTTTTTT. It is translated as CASSLRVAGVDSNTGELFF.

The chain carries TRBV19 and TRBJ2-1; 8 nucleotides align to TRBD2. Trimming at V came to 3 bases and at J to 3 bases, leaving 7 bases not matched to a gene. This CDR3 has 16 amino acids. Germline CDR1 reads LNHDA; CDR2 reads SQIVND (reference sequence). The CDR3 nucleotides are TGTGCCAGTAGTATGTTCGGGGGGGGCCACTACAATGAGCAGTTCTTC. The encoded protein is CASSMFGGGHYNEQFF.

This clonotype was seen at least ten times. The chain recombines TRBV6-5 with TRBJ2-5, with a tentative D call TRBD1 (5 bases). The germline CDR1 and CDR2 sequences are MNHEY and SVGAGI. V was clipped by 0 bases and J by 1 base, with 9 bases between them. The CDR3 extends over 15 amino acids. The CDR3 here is CASSYSTDIQETQYF. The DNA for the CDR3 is TGTGCCAGCAGTTACTCGACGGACATCCAAGAGACCCAGTACTTC.

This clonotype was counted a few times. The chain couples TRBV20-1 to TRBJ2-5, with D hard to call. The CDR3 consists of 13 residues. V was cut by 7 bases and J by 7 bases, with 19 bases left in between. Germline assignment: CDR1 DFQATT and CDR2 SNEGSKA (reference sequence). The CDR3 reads CSVPGLPSSTQYF. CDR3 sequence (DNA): TGCAGTGTCCCCGGGCTACCGTCATCGACCCAGTACTTC.

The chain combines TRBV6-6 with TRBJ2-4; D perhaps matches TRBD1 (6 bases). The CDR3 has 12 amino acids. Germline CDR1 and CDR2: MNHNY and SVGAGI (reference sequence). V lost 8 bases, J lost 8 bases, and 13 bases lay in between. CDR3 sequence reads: CASGGGEDIQYF. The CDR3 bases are TGTGCCAGCGGTGGGGGCGAAGACATTCAGTACTTC.

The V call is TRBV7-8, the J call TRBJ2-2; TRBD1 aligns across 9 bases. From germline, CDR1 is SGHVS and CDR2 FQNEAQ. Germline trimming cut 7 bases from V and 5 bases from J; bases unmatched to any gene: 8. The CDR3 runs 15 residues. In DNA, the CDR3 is TGTGCCAGCAAGATCGACAGGGGGAGGACCGGGGAGCTGTTTTTT. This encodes CASKIDRGRTGELFF.

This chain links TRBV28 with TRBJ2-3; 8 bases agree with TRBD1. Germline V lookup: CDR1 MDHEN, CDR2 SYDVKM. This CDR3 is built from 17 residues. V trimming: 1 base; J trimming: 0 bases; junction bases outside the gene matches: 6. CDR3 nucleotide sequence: TGTGCCAGCAGTTTATCGCCGGGACAGGCTAGCACAGATACGCAGTATTTT. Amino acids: CASSLSPGQASTDTQYF. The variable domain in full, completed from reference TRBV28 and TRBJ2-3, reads DVKVTQSSRYLVKRTGEKVFLECVQDMDHENMFWYRQDPGLGLRLIYFSYDVKMKEKGDIPEGYSVSREKKERFSLILESASTNQTSMYLCASSLSPGQASTDTQYFGPGTRLTVL.